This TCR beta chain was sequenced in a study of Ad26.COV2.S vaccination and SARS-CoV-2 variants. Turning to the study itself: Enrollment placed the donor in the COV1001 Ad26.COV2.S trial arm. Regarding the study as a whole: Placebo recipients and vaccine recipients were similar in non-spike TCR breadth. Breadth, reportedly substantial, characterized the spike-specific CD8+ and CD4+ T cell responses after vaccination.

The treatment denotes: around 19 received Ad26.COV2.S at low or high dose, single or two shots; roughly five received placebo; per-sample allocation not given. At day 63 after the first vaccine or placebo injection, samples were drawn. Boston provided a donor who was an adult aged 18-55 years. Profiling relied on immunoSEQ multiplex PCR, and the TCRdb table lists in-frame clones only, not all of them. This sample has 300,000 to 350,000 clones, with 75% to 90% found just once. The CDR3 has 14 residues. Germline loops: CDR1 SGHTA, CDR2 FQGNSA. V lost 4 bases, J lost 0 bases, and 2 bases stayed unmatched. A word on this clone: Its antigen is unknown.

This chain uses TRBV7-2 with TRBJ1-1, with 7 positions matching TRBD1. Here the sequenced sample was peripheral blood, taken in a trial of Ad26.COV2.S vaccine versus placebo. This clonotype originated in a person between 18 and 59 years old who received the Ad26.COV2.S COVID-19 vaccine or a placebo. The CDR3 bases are TGTGCCAGCAGCTCACAGGGGATGAACACTGAAGCTTTCTTT. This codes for CASSSQGMNTEAFF.